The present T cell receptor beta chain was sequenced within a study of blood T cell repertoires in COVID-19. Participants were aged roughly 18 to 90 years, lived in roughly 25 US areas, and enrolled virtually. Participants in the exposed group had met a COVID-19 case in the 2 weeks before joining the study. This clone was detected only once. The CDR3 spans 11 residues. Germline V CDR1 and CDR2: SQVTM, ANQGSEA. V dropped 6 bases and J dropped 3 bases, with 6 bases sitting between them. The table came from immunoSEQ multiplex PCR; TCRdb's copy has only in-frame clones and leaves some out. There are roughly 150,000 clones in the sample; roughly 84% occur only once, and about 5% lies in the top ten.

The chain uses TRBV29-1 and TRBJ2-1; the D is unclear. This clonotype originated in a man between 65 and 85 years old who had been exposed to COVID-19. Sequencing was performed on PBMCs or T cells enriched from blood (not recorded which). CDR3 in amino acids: CSVPRYNEQFF. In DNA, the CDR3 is TGCAGCGTCCCGCGCTACAATGAGCAGTTCTTC.